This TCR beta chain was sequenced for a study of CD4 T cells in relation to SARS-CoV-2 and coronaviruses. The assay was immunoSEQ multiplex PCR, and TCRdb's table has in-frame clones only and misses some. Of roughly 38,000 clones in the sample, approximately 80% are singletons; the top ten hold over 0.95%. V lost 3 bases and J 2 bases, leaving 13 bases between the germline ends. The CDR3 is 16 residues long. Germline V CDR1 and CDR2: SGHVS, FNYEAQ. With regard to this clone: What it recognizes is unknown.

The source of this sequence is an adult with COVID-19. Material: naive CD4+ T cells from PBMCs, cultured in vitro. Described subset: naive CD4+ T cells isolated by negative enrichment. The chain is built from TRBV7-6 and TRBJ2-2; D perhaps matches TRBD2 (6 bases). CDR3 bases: TGTGCCAGCAGCTTGCGACTGGCGGGAAACACCGGGGAGCTGTTTTTT. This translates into CASSLRLAGNTGELFF. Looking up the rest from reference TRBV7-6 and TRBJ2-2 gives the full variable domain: GAGVSQSPRYKVTKRGQDVALRCDPISGHVSLYWYRQALGQGPEFLTYFNYEAQQDKSGLPNDRFSAERPEGSISTLTIQRTEQRDSAMYRCASSLRLAGNTGELFFGEGSRLTVL.